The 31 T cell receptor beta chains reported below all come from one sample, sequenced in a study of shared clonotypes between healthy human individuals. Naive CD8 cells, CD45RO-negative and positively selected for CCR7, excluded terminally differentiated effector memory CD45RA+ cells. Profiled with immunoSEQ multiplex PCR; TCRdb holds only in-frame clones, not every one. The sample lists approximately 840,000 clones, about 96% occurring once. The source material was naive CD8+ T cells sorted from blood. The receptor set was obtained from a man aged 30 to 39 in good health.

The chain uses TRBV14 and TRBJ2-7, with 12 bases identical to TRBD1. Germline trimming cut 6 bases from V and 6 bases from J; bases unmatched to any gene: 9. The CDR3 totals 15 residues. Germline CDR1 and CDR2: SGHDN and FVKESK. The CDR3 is CASRPGQGAPGEQYF. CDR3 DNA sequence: TGTGCCAGCAGACCGGGACAGGGGGCGCCTGGCGAGCAGTACTTC.

CDR3 residues: CASSERDRVSGSQPQHF. CDR3 DNA sequence: TGTGCCAGCAGTGAAAGGGACAGGGTGTCAGGAAGTCAGCCCCAGCATTTT. The chain recombines TRBV2 with TRBJ1-5; the match to TRBD1 covers 9 bases. Germline trimming cut 2 bases from V and 6 bases from J; bases unmatched to any gene: 11. The length of the CDR3 is 17 residues. Germline CDR1 and CDR2: SNHLY and FYNNEI.

For the CDR3, the DNA is TGTGCCATCAGTGGAGCTTCTAGCGGGAGGTACAATGAGCAGTTCTTC. It encodes CAISGASSGRYNEQFF. V gene TRBV10-3 combines with J gene TRBJ2-1; 11 bases are shared with TRBD2. The CDR3 totals 16 residues. The J segment lost 4 bases and the V segment lost 4 bases, leaving 6 bases of the junction unmatched. Germline values: CDR1 ENHRY, CDR2 SYGVKD.

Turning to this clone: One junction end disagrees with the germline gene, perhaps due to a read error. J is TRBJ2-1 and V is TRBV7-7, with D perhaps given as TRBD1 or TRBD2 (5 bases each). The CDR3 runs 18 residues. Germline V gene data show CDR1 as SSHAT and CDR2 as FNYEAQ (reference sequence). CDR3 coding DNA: TGTGCTAGCAGCTTAGGGTCTCCGGGGACCCCCACCTACAATGAGCAGTTCTTC. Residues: CASSLGSPGTPTYNEQFF.

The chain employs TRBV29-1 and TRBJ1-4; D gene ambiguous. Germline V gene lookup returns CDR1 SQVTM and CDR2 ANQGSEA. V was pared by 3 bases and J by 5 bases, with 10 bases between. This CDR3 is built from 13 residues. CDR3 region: CSVEVGLNEKLFF. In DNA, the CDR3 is TGCAGCGTTGAGGTCGGACTAAATGAAAAACTGTTTTTT.

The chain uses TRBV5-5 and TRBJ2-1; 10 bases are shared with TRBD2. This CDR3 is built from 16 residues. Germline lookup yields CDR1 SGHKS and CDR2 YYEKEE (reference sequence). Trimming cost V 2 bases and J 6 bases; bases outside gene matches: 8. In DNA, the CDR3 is TGTGCCAGCAGCTTTTGGCCTAGCGGGAGTGGCAATGAGCAGTTCTTC. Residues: CASSFWPSGSGNEQFF.

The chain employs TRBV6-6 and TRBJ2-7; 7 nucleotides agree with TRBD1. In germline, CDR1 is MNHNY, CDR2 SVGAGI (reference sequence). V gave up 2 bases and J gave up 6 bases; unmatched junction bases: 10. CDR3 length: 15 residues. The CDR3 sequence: CASSYDGTASREQYF. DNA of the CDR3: TGTGCCAGCAGTTACGACGGGACAGCGTCTCGCGAGCAGTACTTC.

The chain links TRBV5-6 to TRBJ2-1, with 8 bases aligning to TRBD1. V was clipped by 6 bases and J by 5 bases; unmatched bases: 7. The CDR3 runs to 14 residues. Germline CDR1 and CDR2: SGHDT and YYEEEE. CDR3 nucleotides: TGTGCCAGCACCGTCGGGACAGGTAACAATGAGCAGTTCTTC. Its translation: CASTVGTGNNEQFF.

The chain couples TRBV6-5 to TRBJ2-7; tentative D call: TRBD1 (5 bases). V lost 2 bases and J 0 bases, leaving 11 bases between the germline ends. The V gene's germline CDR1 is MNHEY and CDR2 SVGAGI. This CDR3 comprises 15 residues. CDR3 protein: CASSYRQLNSYEQYF. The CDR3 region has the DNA TGTGCCAGCAGTTACCGACAGCTCAACTCCTACGAGCAGTACTTC.

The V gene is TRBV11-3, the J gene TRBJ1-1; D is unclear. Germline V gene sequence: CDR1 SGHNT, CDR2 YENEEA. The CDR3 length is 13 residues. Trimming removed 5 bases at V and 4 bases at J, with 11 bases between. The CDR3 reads CASSLRGATEAFF. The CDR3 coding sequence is TGTGCCAGCAGCCTACGGGGAGCCACTGAAGCTTTCTTT. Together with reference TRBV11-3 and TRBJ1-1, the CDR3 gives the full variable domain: EAGVVQSPRYKIIEKKQPVAFWCNPISGHNTLYWYLQNLGQGPELLIRYENEEAVDDSQLPKDRFSAERLKGVDSTLKIQPAELGDSAVYLCASSLRGATEAFFGQGTRLTVV.

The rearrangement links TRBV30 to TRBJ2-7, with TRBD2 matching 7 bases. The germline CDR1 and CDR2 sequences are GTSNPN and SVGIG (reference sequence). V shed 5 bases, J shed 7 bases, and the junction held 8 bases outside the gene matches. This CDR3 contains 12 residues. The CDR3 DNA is TGTGCCTGGGGACTCCCGGGGGGAGAGCAGTACTTC. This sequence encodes CAWGLPGGEQYF.

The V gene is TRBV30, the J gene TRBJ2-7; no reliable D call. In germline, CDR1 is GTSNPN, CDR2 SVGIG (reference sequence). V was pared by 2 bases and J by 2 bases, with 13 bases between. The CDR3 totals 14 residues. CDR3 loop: CAWSLGVSPYEQYF. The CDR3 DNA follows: TGTGCCTGGAGTCTCGGAGTCTCCCCCTACGAGCAGTACTTC.

The DNA for the CDR3 is TGTGCCAGCAGTGAATCGGACAGATACGAGCAGTACTTC. Translation: CASSESDRYEQYF. This chain uses TRBV25-1 with TRBJ2-7, with D possibly TRBD1 on 6 matching bases. The CDR3 is 13 amino acids. Germline CDR1 and CDR2: MGHDK and SYGVNS. Trimming stripped 1 base from V and 4 bases from J, with 8 bases between.

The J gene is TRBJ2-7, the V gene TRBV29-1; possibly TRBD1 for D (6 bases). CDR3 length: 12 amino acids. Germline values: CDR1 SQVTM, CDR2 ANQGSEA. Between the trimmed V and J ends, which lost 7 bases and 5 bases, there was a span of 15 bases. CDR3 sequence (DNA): TGCAGCGCCCTGACAGGTAGGGACGAGCAGTACTTC. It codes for CSALTGRDEQYF.

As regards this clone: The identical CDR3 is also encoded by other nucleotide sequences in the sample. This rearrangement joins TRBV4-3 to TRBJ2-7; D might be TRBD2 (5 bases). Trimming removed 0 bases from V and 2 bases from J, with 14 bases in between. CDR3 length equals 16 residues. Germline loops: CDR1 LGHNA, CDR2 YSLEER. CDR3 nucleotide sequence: TGCGCCAGCAGCCAAGATCGCGGCGGGCCAACCTACGAGCAGTACTTC. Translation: CASSQDRGGPTYEQYF.

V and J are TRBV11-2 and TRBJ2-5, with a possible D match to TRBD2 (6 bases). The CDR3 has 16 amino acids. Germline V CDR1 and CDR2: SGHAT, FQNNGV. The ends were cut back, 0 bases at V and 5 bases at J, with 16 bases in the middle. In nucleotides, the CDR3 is TGTGCCAGCAGCTTAGATCGAGGAGGAGGGCGGGAGACCCAGTACTTC. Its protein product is CASSLDRGGGRETQYF.

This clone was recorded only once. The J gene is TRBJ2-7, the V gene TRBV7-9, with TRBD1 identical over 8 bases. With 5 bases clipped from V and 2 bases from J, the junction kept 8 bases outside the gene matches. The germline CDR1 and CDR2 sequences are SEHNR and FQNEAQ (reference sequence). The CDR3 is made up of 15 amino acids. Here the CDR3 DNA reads TGTGCCAGCAGCACCATGACAGGGGCGGCCTACGAGCAGTACTTC. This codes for CASSTMTGAAYEQYF.

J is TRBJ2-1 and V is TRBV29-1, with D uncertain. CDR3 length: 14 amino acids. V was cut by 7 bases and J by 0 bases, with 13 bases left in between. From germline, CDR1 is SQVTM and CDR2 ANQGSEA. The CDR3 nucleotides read TGCAGCGGTTTTTTTCGGAGCTCCTACAATGAGCAGTTCTTC. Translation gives CSGFFRSSYNEQFF.

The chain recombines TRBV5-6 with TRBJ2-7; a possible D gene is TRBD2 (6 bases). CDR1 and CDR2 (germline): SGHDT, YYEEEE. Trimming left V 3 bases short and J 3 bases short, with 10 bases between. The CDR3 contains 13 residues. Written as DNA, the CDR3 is TGTGCCAGCAGCTCGGGGAGGAGCTACGAGCAGTACTTC. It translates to CASSSGRSYEQYF.

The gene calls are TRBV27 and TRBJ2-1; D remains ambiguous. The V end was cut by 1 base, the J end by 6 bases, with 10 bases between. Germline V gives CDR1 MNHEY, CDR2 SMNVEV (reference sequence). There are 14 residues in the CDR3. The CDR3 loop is CASSLFRVGNEQFF. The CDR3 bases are TGTGCCAGCAGTTTATTTCGGGTGGGCAATGAGCAGTTCTTC.

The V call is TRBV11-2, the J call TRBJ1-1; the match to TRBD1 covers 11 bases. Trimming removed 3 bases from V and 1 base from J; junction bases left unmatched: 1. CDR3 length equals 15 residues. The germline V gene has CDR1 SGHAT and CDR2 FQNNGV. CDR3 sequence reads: CASSLGTGGNTEAFF. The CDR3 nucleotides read TGTGCCAGCAGCTTGGGGACAGGGGGGAACACTGAAGCTTTCTTT.

CDR3 loop: CASSNEGTGASKETQYF. The DNA for the CDR3 is TGTGCCAGCAGCAACGAGGGGACCGGGGCGAGTAAAGAGACCCAGTACTTC. The chain links TRBV21-1 to TRBJ2-5. TRBV21-1 represents a pseudogene. There are 17 residues in the CDR3.

CDR3 DNA sequence: TGTGCCAGCAGTCCGTCTGTAAATGAGCAGTTCTTC. The encoded protein is CASSPSVNEQFF. The rearrangement uses TRBV27 and TRBJ2-1; no firm D call. Germline V gives CDR1 MNHEY, CDR2 SMNVEV (reference sequence). The CDR3 is made up of 12 amino acids. Trimming stripped 5 bases from V and 7 bases from J, with 9 bases between.

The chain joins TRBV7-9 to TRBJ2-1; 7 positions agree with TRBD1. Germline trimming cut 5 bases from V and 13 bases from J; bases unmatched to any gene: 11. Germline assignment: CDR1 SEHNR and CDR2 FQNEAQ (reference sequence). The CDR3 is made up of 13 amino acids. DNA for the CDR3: TGTGCCAGCAGCCACCGGGACAGTCCTTCCCAGTTCTTC. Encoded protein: CASSHRDSPSQFF.

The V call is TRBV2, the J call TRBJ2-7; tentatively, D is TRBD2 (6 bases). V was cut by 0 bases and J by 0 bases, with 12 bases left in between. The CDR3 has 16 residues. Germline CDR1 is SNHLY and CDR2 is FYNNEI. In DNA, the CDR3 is TGTGCCAGCAGTGAAGCCCGGGGGTTGCACTCCTACGAGCAGTACTTC. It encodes CASSEARGLHSYEQYF.

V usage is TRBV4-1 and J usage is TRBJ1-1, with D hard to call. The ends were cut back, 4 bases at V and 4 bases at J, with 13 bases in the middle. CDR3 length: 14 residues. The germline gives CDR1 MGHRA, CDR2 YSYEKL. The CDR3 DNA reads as TGCGCCAGCAGCCCCCCCCCTTCGGGCACTGAAGCTTTCTTT. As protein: CASSPPPSGTEAFF.

CDR3 sequence: CASSPQGADEQFF. CDR3 DNA: TGTGCCAGCAGCCCTCAGGGGGCCGATGAGCAGTTCTTC. The chain joins TRBV7-6 to TRBJ2-1; 8 bases are a match to TRBD1. CDR3 length equals 13 residues. After removal of 5 bases from V and 8 bases from J, the junction contained 5 bases not matched to a gene. Germline values: CDR1 SGHVS, CDR2 FNYEAQ.

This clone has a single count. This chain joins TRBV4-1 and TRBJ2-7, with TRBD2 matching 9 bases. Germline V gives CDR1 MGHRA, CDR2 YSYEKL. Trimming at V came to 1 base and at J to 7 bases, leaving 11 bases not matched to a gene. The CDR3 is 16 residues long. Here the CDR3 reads CASSQVWEREAYEQYF. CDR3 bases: TGCGCCAGCAGCCAAGTTTGGGAGCGGGAGGCGTATGAGCAGTACTTC.

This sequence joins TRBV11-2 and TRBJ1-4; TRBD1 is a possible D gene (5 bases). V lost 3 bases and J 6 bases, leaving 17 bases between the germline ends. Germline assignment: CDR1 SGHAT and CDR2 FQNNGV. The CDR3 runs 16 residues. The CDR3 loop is CASSFAIGGAYEKLFF. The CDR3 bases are TGTGCCAGCAGCTTTGCGATAGGAGGGGCTTATGAAAAACTGTTTTTT.

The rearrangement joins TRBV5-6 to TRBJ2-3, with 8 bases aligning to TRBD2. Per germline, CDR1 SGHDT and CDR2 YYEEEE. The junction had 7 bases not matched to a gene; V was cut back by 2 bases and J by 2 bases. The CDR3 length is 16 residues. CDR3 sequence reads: CASSLGLAGFTDTQYF. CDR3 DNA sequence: TGTGCCAGCAGCTTAGGGCTAGCGGGTTTCACAGATACGCAGTATTTT.

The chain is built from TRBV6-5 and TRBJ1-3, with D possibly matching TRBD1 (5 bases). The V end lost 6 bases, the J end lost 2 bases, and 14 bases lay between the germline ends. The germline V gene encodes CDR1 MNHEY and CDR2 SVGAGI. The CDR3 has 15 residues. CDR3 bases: TGTGCCAGCAGCCCGTCCTCGGGGGCTGGAAACACCATATATTTT. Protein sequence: CASSPSSGAGNTIYF.